A single sample is the source of the 8 T cell receptor beta chains below, sequenced in a study of post-analysis software for immune sequencing data. Researchers reported that TCR beta cDNA libraries carried unique molecular identifiers. Using its own MiXCR run on the PCR reads, TCRdb lists one record per CDR3 protein. The data hold about 820,000 distinct CDR3 sequences, with roughly 58% observed a single time. Overall study results and limits: Patients used about five TRBV segments, including TRBV5-6, TRBV5-1 and TRBV20-1, more often than controls.

For these receptors, no antigen is known. Sequencing was carried out using blood. The receptors come from a girl between 5 and 17 years old with multiple sclerosis.

This clonotype has just a few counts. This chain joins TRBV7-9 and TRBJ1-5; D is uncertain. V was pared by 2 bases and J by 0 bases, with 11 bases between. The CDR3 is 16 amino acids. CDR1 is SEHNR, CDR2 FQNEAQ, per germline (reference sequence). The CDR3 region has the DNA TGTGCCAGCAGCTTAAAGACCCCATATAGCAATCAGCCCCAGCATTTT. This codes for CASSLKTPYSNQPQHF.

This clonotype was counted between two and nine times. The chain employs TRBV4-1 and TRBJ2-4, with 10 bases identical to TRBD2. Germline lookup yields CDR1 MGHRA and CDR2 YSYEKL. This CDR3 spans 17 amino acids. The J segment lost 0 bases and the V segment lost 4 bases, leaving 6 bases of the junction unmatched. The CDR3 reads CASSPWTSGRAKNIQYF. CDR3 DNA: TGCGCCAGCAGCCCTTGGACTAGCGGAAGAGCCAAAAACATTCAGTACTTC.

The genes are TRBV29-1 and TRBJ2-5, with D uncertain. Trimming stripped 5 bases from V and 4 bases from J, with 5 bases between. Looked up from germline, CDR1 is SQVTM and CDR2 is ANQGSEA. This CDR3 contains 10 residues. DNA for the CDR3: TGCAGCGTTTTCGCAGAGACCCAGTACTTC. Its protein product is CSVFAETQYF.

This sequence joins TRBV7-9 and TRBJ2-1; D might be TRBD1 (5 bases). In germline, CDR1 is SEHNR, CDR2 FQNEAQ (reference sequence). The germline V and J ends were trimmed by 5 bases and 7 bases, with 15 bases remaining between them. The CDR3 is 14 residues long. The CDR3 protein is CASSRNGRDNEQFF. The CDR3 DNA is TGTGCCAGCAGCCGCAATGGCAGGGATAATGAGCAGTTCTTC.

This clonotype has a single count. Just one base apart from a much larger clone, this may be a read error. The chain is built from TRBV12-3 or TRBV12-4 and TRBJ2-5; 10 bases align to TRBD1. The J call is in doubt because the DNA end fits TRBJ2-7 better. The CDR3 contains 14 residues. The CDR3 region has the DNA TGTGCCTGCAGCCCGGGACAGGGGCCCTACGAGCAGTACTTC. Its translation: CACSPGQGPYEQYF.

The chain uses TRBV12-5 and TRBJ2-1; tentatively, D is TRBD1 or TRBD2 (5 bases each). The germline gives CDR1 LGHNT, CDR2 FRNRAP. Trimming removed 11 bases at V and 5 bases at J, with 19 bases between. The CDR3 is made up of 14 amino acids. The CDR3 DNA reads TGTGCTGGTGAATCGGGGCTTATCAACAATGAGCAGTTCTTC. Translated: CAGESGLINNEQFF.

This clonotype was counted between two and nine times. The J gene is TRBJ2-3, the V gene TRBV20-1, with 14 bases identical to TRBD2. Germline V gives CDR1 DFQATT, CDR2 SNEGSKA (reference sequence). The CDR3 is made up of 18 amino acids. The V segment lost 0 bases and the J segment 3 bases; nucleotides outside the gene matches: 8. For the CDR3, the DNA is TGCAGTGCTAGAGATAGGGTCGGACTAGCGGGAGGTACAGATACGCAGTATTTT. It codes for CSARDRVGLAGGTDTQYF.

The gene calls are TRBV27 and TRBJ2-1, with TRBD2 matching over 11 bases. CDR1 and CDR2 from the germline V gene are MNHEY and SMNVEV (reference sequence). V was clipped by 5 bases and J by 8 bases; unmatched bases: 8. The CDR3 consists of 15 residues. CDR3 amino acids: CASSTASGRSDEQFF. The CDR3 nucleotides are TGTGCCAGCAGTACTGCTAGCGGGAGGTCCGATGAGCAGTTCTTC.